This T cell receptor beta chain was found in a study of chemoradiotherapy in HPV16-positive cancers (dated by TCRdb to between 2020 and 2023). General notes on the study: Functional T-cell assays on cells from a couple of HPV16-positive patients defined candidate HPV-specific T-cell clones and common TCR motifs. The study asked whether T-cell immunity against the HPV oncoproteins E6 and E7 changes during chemoradiotherapy and whether it affects survival. Next, the candidate HPV-specific TCRs and motifs were followed in TCR repertoires from more than 70 patients with HPV-related cancers. Summary of the overall study and its limitations: Expansion of candidate HPV-specific clones and E7-related TCR motifs was observed in the tumor microenvironment during treatment, whereas no such expansion was observed for non-HPV-specific T cells. Among HPV16-positive patients, expansion of HPV-responsive T cells during chemoradiotherapy was associated with better recurrence-free survival. The functional definition of HPV-specific T cells came from only two HPV16-positive patients, and the survival association was reported for HPV16-positive patients.

From the germline V gene, CDR1 is SGDLS and CDR2 is YYNGEE. V is pruned by 3 bases and J by 9 bases, leaving 7 bases of the junction without a gene match. The CDR3 runs 15 residues from the cysteine to the phenylalanine. Kept here is only the CDR3 DNA, which spans 45 bases and is read in frame from base 1. In regard to this clone: Its binding antigen is unknown. Base qualities are not at hand, and no much larger clone is one base apart. The sample contains more than one DNA sequence encoding this CDR3.

Because repertoires were sampled repeatedly during chemoradiotherapy, clonal expansion in the tumor microenvironment could be followed. Receptor libraries were prepared by the immunoSEQ multiplex PCR assay. TCRdb obtained this table from immuneACCESS and retained in-frame rearrangements with V and J assigned. These tables miss some clones; where compared with another copy, unresolved V genes account for less than half of the shortfall, and the remainder is unexplained. The sample table records about 1,600 clones; roughly 70% of these occur just once. The top ten constitute over 6.5% of the sample. Recombination connected TRBV9 to TRBJ1-6, and 9 bases in between align with TRBD1. Sample: tumor tissue, taken from a patient who underwent chemoradiotherapy. The sequence was obtained from a human donor with HPV-associated anogenital cancer. The CDR3 protein sequence reads: CASSGTGGRSSPLHF. Read as DNA, the sequence is TGTGCCAGCAGCGGAACAGGGGGCAGGAGTTCACCCCTCCACTTT.